The 14 T cell receptor beta chains below were found in one sample sequenced in a study of blood T cell repertoires in COVID-19 (TCRdb year 2020). Library generation was performed with the immunoSEQ multiplex PCR assay. TCRdb retrieved this table from immuneACCESS and kept in-frame rearrangements only. Not all clones are present; in checked studies, unresolved V genes account for under half, and no reason is known for the remainder. The sample table contains over 80,000 clones; only one count was recorded for roughly 70% of them. The ten largest clones represent under 5% of the sample. The sequenced sample was peripheral blood. These receptors were collected from a man between 65 and 85 years old with COVID-19, enrolled during active disease.

This chain links TRBV19 with TRBJ2-1; TRBD2 aligns across 15 bases. The germline gives CDR1 LNHDA, CDR2 SQIVND (reference sequence). The CDR3 covers 19 residues. Trimming removed 5 bases from V and 0 bases from J; junction bases left unmatched: 8. CDR3 sequence reads: CASSSKPGLAGGSYNEQFF. DNA for the CDR3: TGTGCCAGTAGTTCCAAACCGGGACTAGCGGGAGGCTCCTACAATGAGCAGTTCTTC.

This clone was observed a few times. The chain links TRBV7-2 to TRBJ1-5, with no clear D. The CDR3 has 13 amino acids. CDR1 is SGHTA, CDR2 FQGNSA, per germline. Trimming cost V 5 bases and J 4 bases, with 9 bases left between them. The CDR3 is CASSKQLNQPQHF. DNA for the CDR3: TGTGCCAGCAGCAAACAGCTTAATCAGCCCCAGCATTTT. Drawing the rest from reference TRBV7-2 and TRBJ1-5, the complete variable domain is GAGVSQSPSNKVTEKGKDVELRCDPISGHTALYWYRQSLGQGLEFLIYFQGNSAPDKSGLPSDRFSAERTGGSVSTLTIQRTQQEDSAVYLCASSKQLNQPQHFGDGTRLSIL.

The table lists this clone with a count of one. The chain recombines TRBV3-1 (or the pseudogene TRBV3-2) with TRBJ2-1, with D perhaps TRBD1 (5 bases). This CDR3 is 14 amino acids long. The germline V gene encodes CDR1 LGHDT and CDR2 YNNKEL (reference sequence). V was cut by 3 bases and J by 4 bases, with 10 bases left in between. The CDR3 coding sequence is TGTGCCAGCAGCCAGACAGCAGGATACAATGAGCAGTTCTTC. Its protein is CASSQTAGYNEQFF.

The chain recombines TRBV6-2 or TRBV6-3 with TRBJ1-5; 7 nucleotides align to TRBD1. CDR3 length: 18 residues. Germline CDR1 reads MNHEY; CDR2 reads SVGEGT. V lost 6 bases to trimming and J lost 0 bases; unmatched junction nucleotides: 14. The CDR3 protein is CASSHPRQGFYSNQPQHF. The CDR3 DNA reads TGTGCCAGCAGCCACCCCCGACAGGGCTTTTATAGCAATCAGCCCCAGCATTTT.

V usage is TRBV5-1 and J usage is TRBJ2-7, with D possibly TRBD2 on 5 matching bases. The CDR3 runs 13 residues. Trimming removed 1 base at V and 3 bases at J, with 8 bases between. Per germline, CDR1 SGHRS and CDR2 YFSETQ. The CDR3 region is CASSLTSIYEQYF. CDR3 in DNA: TGCGCCAGCAGCTTGACTAGTATCTACGAGCAGTACTTC.

This clone was detected only a few times. For the CDR3, the DNA is TGCGCCAGCAGCCAGGGACAGGCCAGAACCTACAATGAGCAGTTCTTC. Translating it yields CASSQGQARTYNEQFF. The gene calls are TRBV4-1 and TRBJ2-1, with TRBD1 matching over 8 bases. The CDR3 runs 16 residues. V shed 3 bases and J 2 bases; nucleotides not matched to a gene: 6. Per the germline V gene, CDR1 is MGHRA and CDR2 is YSYEKL.

The chain carries TRBV5-1 and TRBJ2-7; 12 bases are a match to TRBD2. The V and J ends lost 1 base and 4 bases, in that order; junction bases with no gene match: 0. Germline V CDR1 and CDR2: SGHRS, YFSETQ. CDR3 length: 14 amino acids. CDR3 nucleotides: TGCGCCAGCAGCTTGACTAGCGGGAGGTACGAGCAGTACTTC. Translation: CASSLTSGRYEQYF.

The chain uses TRBV4-2 and TRBJ2-3, with 10 bases matching TRBD2. The germline gives CDR1 LGHNA, CDR2 YNFKEQ. Trimming at V came to 3 bases and at J to 2 bases, leaving 8 bases not matched to a gene. The CDR3 is 17 residues long. The CDR3 nucleotides are TGTGCCAGCAGCCAGAGTGTAGCGGGAGGAAACACAGATACGCAGTATTTT. Protein sequence: CASSQSVAGGNTDTQYF.

The gene calls are TRBV6-5 and TRBJ2-5; 9 bases align to TRBD2. After removal of 2 bases from V and 5 bases from J, the junction contained 9 bases not matched to a gene. Germline-derived CDR1 and CDR2 are MNHEY and SVGAGI. The CDR3 loop spans 16 amino acids. In nucleotides, the CDR3 is TGTGCCAGCAGTTACGAAGTAGCGGGAGTGCGGGAGACCCAGTACTTC. The encoded protein is CASSYEVAGVRETQYF.

This clone was counted a single time. In the same sample, other DNA sequences code for this CDR3. The rearrangement links TRBV7-2 to TRBJ1-1; perhaps TRBD1 as D (5 bases). V was clipped by 0 bases and J by 1 base, with 6 bases between them. CDR1 is SGHTA and CDR2 is FQGNSA in the germline V gene. This CDR3 is 14 amino acids long. CDR3 sequence: CASSLATGNTEAFF. The CDR3 DNA reads TGTGCCAGCAGCTTAGCTACAGGGAACACTGAAGCTTTCTTT.

The V and J genes are TRBV4-3 and TRBJ1-4, with D maybe TRBD1 (5 bases). Trimming took 4 bases from V and 0 from J, leaving 18 bases between them. This CDR3 has 18 amino acids. CDR1 is LGHNA and CDR2 is YSLEER in the germline V gene. The CDR3 here is CASSRGTQGLATNEKLFF. The CDR3 DNA is TGCGCCAGCAGCCGGGGAACGCAGGGCTTGGCAACTAATGAAAAACTGTTTTTT.

The chain links TRBV10-1 to TRBJ2-5, with D maybe TRBD2 (6 bases). The germline gives CDR1 WNHNN, CDR2 SYGVQD (reference sequence). Trimming took off 6 bases at V and 5 bases at J, with 25 bases between the two ends. CDR3 length: 17 residues. For the CDR3, the DNA is TGCGCCAGCAGCCGGAGGGGACGGGAGTGGGTGTCGGAGACCCAGTACTTC. Protein: CASSRRGREWVSETQYF.

This chain uses TRBV6-2 or TRBV6-3 with TRBJ2-2, with 9 bases identical to TRBD2. The length of the CDR3 is 15 residues. Germline V gene sequence: CDR1 MNHEY, CDR2 SVGEGT. Losses at the gene ends were 3 bases for V and 5 bases for J; bases not matched to a gene: 4. The CDR3 DNA reads as TGTGCCAGCAGTTATTCGGCGGGAGGGACCGGGGAGCTGTTTTTT. Its translation is CASSYSAGGTGELFF.

This chain joins TRBV7-2 and TRBJ1-4; D is unclear. The CDR3 is made up of 13 amino acids. CDR1 and CDR2 (germline): SGHTA, FQGNSA. V lost 4 bases and J lost 8, with 11 bases in between. The CDR3 DNA is TGTGCCAGCAGCTCGCCGGGTCGAGAAAAACTGTTTTTT. Encoded protein: CASSSPGREKLFF.